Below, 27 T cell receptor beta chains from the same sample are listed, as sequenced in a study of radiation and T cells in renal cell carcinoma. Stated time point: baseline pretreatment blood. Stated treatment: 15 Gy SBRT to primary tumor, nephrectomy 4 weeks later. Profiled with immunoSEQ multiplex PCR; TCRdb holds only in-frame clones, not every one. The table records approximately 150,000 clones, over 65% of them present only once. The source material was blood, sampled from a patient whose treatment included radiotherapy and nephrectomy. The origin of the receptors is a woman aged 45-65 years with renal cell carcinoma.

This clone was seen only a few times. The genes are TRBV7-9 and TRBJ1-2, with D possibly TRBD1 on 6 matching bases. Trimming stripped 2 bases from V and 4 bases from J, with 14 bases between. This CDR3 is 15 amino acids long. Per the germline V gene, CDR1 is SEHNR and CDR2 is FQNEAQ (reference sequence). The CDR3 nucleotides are TGTGCCAGCAGCTTATCCGGGGGGCAGAGCTATGGCTACACCTTC. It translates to CASSLSGGQSYGYTF.

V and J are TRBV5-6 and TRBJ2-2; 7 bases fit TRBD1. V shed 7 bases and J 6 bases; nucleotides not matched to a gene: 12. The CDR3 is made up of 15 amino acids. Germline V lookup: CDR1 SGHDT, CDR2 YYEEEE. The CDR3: CASGKQGRSAGELFF. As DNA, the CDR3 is TGTGCCAGCGGCAAACAGGGGCGGTCCGCCGGGGAGCTGTTTTTT.

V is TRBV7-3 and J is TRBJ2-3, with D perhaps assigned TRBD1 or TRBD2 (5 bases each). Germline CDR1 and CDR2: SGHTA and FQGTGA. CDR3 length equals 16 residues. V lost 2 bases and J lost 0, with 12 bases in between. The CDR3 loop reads CASSLGGPVSTDTQYF. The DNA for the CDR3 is TGTGCCAGCAGCTTAGGGGGTCCTGTCAGCACAGATACGCAGTATTTT.

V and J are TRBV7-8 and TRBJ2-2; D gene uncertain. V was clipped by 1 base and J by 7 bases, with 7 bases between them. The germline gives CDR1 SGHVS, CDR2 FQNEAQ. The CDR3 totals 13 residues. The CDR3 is CASSLVSVGELFF. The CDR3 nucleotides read TGTGCCAGCAGCTTAGTCTCGGTCGGGGAGCTGTTTTTT.

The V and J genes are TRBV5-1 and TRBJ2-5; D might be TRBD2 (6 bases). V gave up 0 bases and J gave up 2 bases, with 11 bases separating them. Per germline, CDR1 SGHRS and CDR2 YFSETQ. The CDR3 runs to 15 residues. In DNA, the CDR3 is TGCGCCAGCAGCTTGGCAAGTCGGGGGCAAGAGACCCAGTACTTC. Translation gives CASSLASRGQETQYF.

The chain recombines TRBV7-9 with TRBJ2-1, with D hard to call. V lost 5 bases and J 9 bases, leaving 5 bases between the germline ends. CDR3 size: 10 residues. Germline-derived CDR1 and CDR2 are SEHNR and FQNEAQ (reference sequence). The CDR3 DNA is TGTGCCAGCAGCCACGGTGAGCAGTTCTTC. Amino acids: CASSHGEQFF.

The CDR3 region is CASSSSGSSYNEQFF. CDR3 nucleotides: TGTGCCAGCAGCTCAAGCGGGAGCTCCTACAATGAGCAGTTCTTC. The rearrangement uses TRBV5-4 and TRBJ2-1; 8 bases line up with TRBD2. The germline V gene has CDR1 SGHNT and CDR2 YYREEE (reference sequence). V was pared by 3 bases and J by 0 bases, with 2 bases of the junction left unmatched. This CDR3 is built from 15 residues. Full variable domain (missing parts from reference TRBV5-4 and TRBJ2-1): ETGVTQSPTHLIKTRGQQVTLRCSSQSGHNTVSWYQQALGQGPQFIFQYYREEENGRGNFPPRFSGLQFPNYSSELNVNALELDDSALYLCASSSSGSSYNEQFFGPGTRLTVL.

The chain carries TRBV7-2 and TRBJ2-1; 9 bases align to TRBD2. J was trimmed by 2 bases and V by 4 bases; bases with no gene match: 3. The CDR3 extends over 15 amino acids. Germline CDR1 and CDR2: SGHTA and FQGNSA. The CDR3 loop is CASSWTSETYNEQFF. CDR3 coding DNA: TGTGCCAGCAGCTGGACTAGCGAGACCTACAATGAGCAGTTCTTC.

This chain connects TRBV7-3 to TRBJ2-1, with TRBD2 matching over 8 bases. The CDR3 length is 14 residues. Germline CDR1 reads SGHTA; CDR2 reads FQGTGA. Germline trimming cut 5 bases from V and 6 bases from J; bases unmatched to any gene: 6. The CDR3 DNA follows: TGTGCCAGCAGCCGGGGACTAGTTCGCAATGAGCAGTTCTTC. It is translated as CASSRGLVRNEQFF.

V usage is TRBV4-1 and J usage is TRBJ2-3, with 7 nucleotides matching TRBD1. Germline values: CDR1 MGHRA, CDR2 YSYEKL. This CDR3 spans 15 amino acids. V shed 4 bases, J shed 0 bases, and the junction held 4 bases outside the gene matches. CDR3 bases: TGCGCCAGCAGCCTAGGGGGCCCTAGCACAGATACGCAGTATTTT. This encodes CASSLGGPSTDTQYF.

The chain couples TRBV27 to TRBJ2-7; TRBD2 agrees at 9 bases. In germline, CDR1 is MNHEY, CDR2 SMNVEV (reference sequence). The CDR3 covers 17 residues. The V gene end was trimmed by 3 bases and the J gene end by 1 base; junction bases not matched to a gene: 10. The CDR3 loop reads CASSFGPAGGLSYEQYF. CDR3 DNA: TGTGCCAGCAGTTTCGGTCCAGCGGGAGGACTTTCCTACGAGCAGTACTTC.

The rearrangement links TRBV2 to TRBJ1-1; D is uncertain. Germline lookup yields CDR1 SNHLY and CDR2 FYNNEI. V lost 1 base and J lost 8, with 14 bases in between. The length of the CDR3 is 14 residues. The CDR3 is CASSEGWGSPEAFF. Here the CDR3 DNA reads TGTGCCAGCAGTGAAGGGTGGGGTTCGCCCGAAGCTTTCTTT.

In DNA form, the CDR3 reads TGCGCCAGCAGCCAAGCGAATCAATGGTTGAACACCATATATTTT. Its protein is CASSQANQWLNTIYF. The chain employs TRBV4-3 and TRBJ1-3; no reliable D call. CDR1 is LGHNA and CDR2 is YSLEER in the germline V gene. V was trimmed by 1 base and J by 7 bases, leaving 14 bases between them. The CDR3 has 15 residues.

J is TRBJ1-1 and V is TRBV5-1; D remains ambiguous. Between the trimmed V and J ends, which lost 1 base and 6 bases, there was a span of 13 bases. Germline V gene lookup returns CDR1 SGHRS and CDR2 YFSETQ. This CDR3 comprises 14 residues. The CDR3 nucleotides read TGCGCCAGCAGCTTGTTAGGGCCAGAAGCTGAAGCTTTCTTT. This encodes CASSLLGPEAEAFF.

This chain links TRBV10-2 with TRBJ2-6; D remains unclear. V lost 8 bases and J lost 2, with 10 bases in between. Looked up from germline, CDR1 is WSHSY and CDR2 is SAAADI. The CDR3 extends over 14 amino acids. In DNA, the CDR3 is TGCGCCAGCGCGAGGTTTACTGGGGCCAACGTCCTGACTTTC. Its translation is CASARFTGANVLTF.

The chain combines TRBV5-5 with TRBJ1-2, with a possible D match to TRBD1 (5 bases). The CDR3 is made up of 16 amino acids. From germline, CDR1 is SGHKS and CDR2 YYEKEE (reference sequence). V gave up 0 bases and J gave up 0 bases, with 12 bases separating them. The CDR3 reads CASSLGTGLANYGYTF. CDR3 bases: TGTGCCAGCAGCTTGGGAACAGGCCTAGCTAACTATGGCTACACCTTC.

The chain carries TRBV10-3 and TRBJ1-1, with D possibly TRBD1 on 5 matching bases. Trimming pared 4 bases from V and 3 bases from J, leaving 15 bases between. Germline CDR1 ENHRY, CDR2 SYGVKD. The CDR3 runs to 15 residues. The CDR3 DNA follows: TGTGCCATCAGTGGTAGTCTGGCGGGGGACACTGAAGCTTTCTTT. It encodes CAISGSLAGDTEAFF.

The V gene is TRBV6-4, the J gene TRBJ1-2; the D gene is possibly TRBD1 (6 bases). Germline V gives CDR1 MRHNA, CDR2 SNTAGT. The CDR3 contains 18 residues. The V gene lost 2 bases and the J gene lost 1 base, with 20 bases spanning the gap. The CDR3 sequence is CASSDPALINRVNYGYTF. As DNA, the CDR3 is TGTGCCAGCAGTGACCCAGCCTTAATAAACAGGGTTAACTATGGCTACACCTTC.

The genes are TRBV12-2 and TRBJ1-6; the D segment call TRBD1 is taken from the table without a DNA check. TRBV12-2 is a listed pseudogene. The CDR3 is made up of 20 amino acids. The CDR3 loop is CASRSARGGNLCEDNSPLHF. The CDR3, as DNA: TGTGCAAGTCGCTCCGCCAGGGGCGGCAATCTATGCGAAGATAATTCACCCCTCCACTTT.

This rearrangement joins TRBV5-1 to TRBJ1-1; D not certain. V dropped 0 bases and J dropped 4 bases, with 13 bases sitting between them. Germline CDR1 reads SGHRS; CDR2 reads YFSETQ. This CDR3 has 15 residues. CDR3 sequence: CASSLGQAIGTEAFF. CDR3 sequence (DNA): TGCGCCAGCAGCTTGGGGCAGGCGATCGGCACTGAAGCTTTCTTT.

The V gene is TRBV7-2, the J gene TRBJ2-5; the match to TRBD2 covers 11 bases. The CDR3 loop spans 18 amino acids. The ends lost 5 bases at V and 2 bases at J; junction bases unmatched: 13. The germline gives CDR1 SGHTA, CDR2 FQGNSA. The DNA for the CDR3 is TGTGCCAGCAGCCGACCCACAAGACTAGCGGGGCAACAAGAGACCCAGTACTTC. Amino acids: CASSRPTRLAGQQETQYF.

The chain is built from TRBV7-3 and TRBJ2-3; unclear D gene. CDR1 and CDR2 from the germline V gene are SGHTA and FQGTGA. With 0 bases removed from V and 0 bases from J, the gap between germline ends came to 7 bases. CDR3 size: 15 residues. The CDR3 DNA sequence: TGTGCCAGCAGCTTAACGTATTCCAGCACAGATACGCAGTATTTT. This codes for CASSLTYSSTDTQYF. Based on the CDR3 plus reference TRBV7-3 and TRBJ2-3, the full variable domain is GAGVSQTPSNKVTEKGKYVELRCDPISGHTALYWYRQSLGQGPEFLIYFQGTGAADDSGLPNDRFFAVRPEGSVSTLKIQRTERGDSAVYLCASSLTYSSTDTQYFGPGTRLTVL.

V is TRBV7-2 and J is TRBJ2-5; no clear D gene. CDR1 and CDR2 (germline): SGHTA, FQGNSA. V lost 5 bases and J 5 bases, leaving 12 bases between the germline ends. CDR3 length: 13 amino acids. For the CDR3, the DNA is TGTGCCAGCAGCCTGAATCGACGGGAGACCCAGTACTTC. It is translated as CASSLNRRETQYF.

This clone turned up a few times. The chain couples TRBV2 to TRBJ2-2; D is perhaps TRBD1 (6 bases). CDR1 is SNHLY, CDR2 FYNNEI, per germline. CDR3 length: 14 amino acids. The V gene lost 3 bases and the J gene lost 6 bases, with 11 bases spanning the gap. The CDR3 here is CASSEYRAAGELFF. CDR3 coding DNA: TGTGCCAGCAGTGAGTACAGGGCGGCCGGGGAGCTGTTTTTT. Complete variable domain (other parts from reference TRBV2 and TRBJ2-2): EPEVTQTPSHQVTQMGQEVILRCVPISNHLYFYWYRQILGQKVEFLVSFYNNEISEKSEIFDDQFSVERPDGSNFTLKIRSTKLEDSAMYFCASSEYRAAGELFFGEGSRLTVL.

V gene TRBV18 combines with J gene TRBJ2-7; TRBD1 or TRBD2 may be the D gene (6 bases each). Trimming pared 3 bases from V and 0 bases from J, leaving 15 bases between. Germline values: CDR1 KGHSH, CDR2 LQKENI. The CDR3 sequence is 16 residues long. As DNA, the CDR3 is TGTGCCAGCTCACCTACAGGGACTCTAAGCTCCTACGAGCAGTACTTC. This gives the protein CASSPTGTLSSYEQYF.

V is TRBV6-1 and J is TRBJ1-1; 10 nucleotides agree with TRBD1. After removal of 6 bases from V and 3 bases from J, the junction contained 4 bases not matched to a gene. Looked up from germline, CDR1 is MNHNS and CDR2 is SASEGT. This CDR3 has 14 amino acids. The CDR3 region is CASSPDRGDTEAFF. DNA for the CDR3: TGTGCCAGCAGCCCGGACAGGGGGGACACTGAAGCTTTCTTT.

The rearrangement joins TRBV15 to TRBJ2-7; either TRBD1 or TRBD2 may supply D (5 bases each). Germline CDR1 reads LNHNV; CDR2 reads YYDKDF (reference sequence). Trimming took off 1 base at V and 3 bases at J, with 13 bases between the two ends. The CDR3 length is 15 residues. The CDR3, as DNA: TGTGCCACCAGCAGAGGGGGGACCTTAAACTACGAGCAGTACTTC. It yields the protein CATSRGGTLNYEQYF.